This TCR beta chain derives from a study of blood T cells in healthy people across ages. General study results and limits: A conclusive naive versus antigen-experienced comparison was prevented by the unsorted PBMCs. CMV status of donors was not determined, possibly confounding expanded clonotype changes.

Staff drew 9 to 10 milliliters of peripheral blood from each donor. The authors isolated at least 7 million PBMCs per sample. Germline V gene sequence: CDR1 LNHNV, CDR2 YYDKDF (reference sequence). CDR3 length: 16 amino acids. With regard to this clonotype: Its antigen is not known.

With a J-beta primer mix and a sample-barcoded 5' primer, a second PCR ran about 7 to 12 cycles. Using its own MiXCR run on the 5' RACE reads, TCRdb lists one record per CDR3 protein. The sample records hundreds of thousands of distinct CDR3 sequences, roughly 60% being singletons. The clonotype originates from a man between 25 and 39 years old in good health. The chain employs TRBV15 and TRBJ2-5; 10 bases align to TRBD1. The end of the DNA fits TRBJ2-7 better, so the J call may be wrong. What was sequenced was blood. The CDR3 nucleotides read TGTGCCACCAGCAGACGTTCCGGGACAGGGGAAGACGAGCAGTACTTC. Its translation is CATSRRSGTGEDEQYF.